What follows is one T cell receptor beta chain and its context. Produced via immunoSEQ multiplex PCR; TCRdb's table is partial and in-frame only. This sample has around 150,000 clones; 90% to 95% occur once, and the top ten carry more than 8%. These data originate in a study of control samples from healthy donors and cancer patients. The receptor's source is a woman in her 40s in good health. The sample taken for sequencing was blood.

DNA for the CDR3: TGTGCCAGCACCCCATCTGGCGGGGAGCTGTTTTTT. This codes for CASTPSGGELFF. The V and J genes are TRBV3-1 (or the pseudogene TRBV3-2) and TRBJ2-2; D is unclear. V lost 7 bases and J 7 bases, leaving 10 bases between the germline ends. The length of the CDR3 is 12 residues. The germline gives CDR1 LGHDT, CDR2 YNNKEL (reference sequence).